The 7 T cell receptor beta chains below come from one sample, sequenced in a study of blood T cell repertoires in COVID-19. The protocol was immunoSEQ multiplex PCR, while the TCRdb copy is restricted to in-frame clones and leaves out a portion. The sample carries hundreds of thousands of clones, more than 75% recorded once. Sequencing was done on a sample of PBMCs or T cells enriched from blood (not recorded which). The receptors stem from a woman in her 30s who had recovered from COVID-19.

The rearrangement joins TRBV29-1 to TRBJ1-6, with D possibly matching TRBD1 (6 bases). Germline CDR1 and CDR2: SQVTM and ANQGSEA. The CDR3 totals 15 residues. V was trimmed by 3 bases and J by 4 bases, leaving 13 bases between them. The chain's CDR3 is CSVDGGASYNSPLHF. In DNA, the CDR3 is TGCAGCGTTGACGGGGGGGCATCTTATAATTCACCCCTCCACTTT.

A remark on this clone: Other DNA sequences within the sample encode an identical CDR3. The V and J genes are TRBV19 and TRBJ1-1; D not resolved. CDR1 and CDR2 (germline): LNHDA, SQIVND (reference sequence). V lost 5 bases and J 3 bases, leaving 4 bases between the germline ends. The CDR3 is 11 residues long. The CDR3, as DNA: TGTGCCAGTAGTCTTTACACTGAAGCTTTCTTT. This gives the protein CASSLYTEAFF. The full variable domain, with the rest looked up from reference TRBV19 and TRBJ1-1, is DGGITQSPKYLFRKEGQNVTLSCEQNLNHDAMYWYRQDPGQGLRLIYYSQIVNDFQKGDIAEGYSVSREKKESFPLTVTSAQKNPTAFYLCASSLYTEAFFGQGTRLTVV.

This clone turned up a few times. J is TRBJ2-1 and V is TRBV25-1; 10 bases map to TRBD2. V trimming: 6 bases; J trimming: 9 bases; junction bases outside the gene matches: 8. The CDR3 spans 14 residues. The germline gives CDR1 MGHDK, CDR2 SYGVNS. The CDR3 sequence: CASREREGPGEQFF. In DNA, the CDR3 is TGTGCCAGCAGGGAGCGGGAGGGCCCTGGTGAGCAGTTCTTC.

The chain combines TRBV3-1 (or the pseudogene TRBV3-2) with TRBJ2-5, with TRBD2 identical over 14 bases. CDR1 is LGHDT, CDR2 YNNKEL, per germline (reference sequence). This CDR3 has 16 residues. V gave up 1 base and J gave up 2 bases; unmatched junction bases: 0. CDR3: CASSQGLAGGQETQYF. The CDR3 coding sequence is TGTGCCAGCAGCCAAGGACTAGCGGGGGGGCAAGAGACCCAGTACTTC.

This chain uses TRBV10-3 with TRBJ2-2, with D perhaps TRBD1 (5 bases). V lost 1 base and J lost 6, with 6 bases in between. CDR1 is ENHRY and CDR2 is SYGVKD in the germline V gene. CDR3 length: 13 residues. CDR3 bases: TGTGCCATCAGTGAGTTACAGGCCGGGGAGCTGTTTTTT. Its translation: CAISELQAGELFF.

The sample holds one count of this clone. The rearrangement uses TRBV28 and TRBJ2-7; 7 bases are a match to TRBD2. Germline assignment: CDR1 MDHEN and CDR2 SYDVKM. Unmatched junction bases numbered 8, after V lost 7 bases and J lost 2 bases. The CDR3 has 14 residues. The chain's CDR3 is CASKTPGLAYEQYF. In nucleotides, the CDR3 is TGTGCCAGCAAAACTCCCGGACTAGCCTACGAGCAGTACTTC.

DNA of the CDR3: TGTGCCAGCAGTTTTGCAAGGGGCCAGTACTTC. This encodes CASSFARGQYF. V and J are TRBV28 and TRBJ2-7, with D possibly matching TRBD1 (5 bases). V was shortened by 3 bases and J by 10 bases, with 10 bases between the two germline ends. This CDR3 is 11 amino acids long. The germline V gene has CDR1 MDHEN and CDR2 SYDVKM. The full variable domain, completed using reference TRBV28 and TRBJ2-7, is DVKVTQSSRYLVKRTGEKVFLECVQDMDHENMFWYRQDPGLGLRLIYFSYDVKMKEKGDIPEGYSVSREKKERFSLILESASTNQTSMYLCASSFARGQYFGPGTRLTVT.